Included here is one T cell receptor (beta chain) sequence, with context. Its antigen is still unknown. The CDR3 has 16 amino acids. The V gene's germline CDR1 is LGHNA and CDR2 YNFKEQ. V lost 1 base, J lost 7 bases, and 7 bases stayed unmatched. The repertoire was sequenced with immunoSEQ multiplex PCR; TCRdb's copy has only in-frame clones and lacks some. Among some 25,000 clones listed, 75% to 90% were seen once. This sample stems from a study of lymphopenia after photon versus proton radiotherapy. Points from the study as a whole: After the lymphocyte nadir, photon-treated repertoires showed oligoclonal expansion, especially of CD8+ Temra cells. Authors raise, but do not show, better survival with proton therapy. Relative stability marked proton patients; photon patients lost diversity and naive cells.

This chain connects TRBV4-2 to TRBJ2-7; 13 nucleotides align to TRBD2. The sequencing here drew on peripheral blood, taken from a patient treated with photon-based radiotherapy. This clonotype was sampled from a woman in her forties or fifties with pancreatic cancer. The CDR3 DNA sequence: TGTGCCAGCAGCCAAGGTACTAGCGGGAGGGCAGGGGAGCAGTACTTC. Its protein is CASSQGTSGRAGEQYF.